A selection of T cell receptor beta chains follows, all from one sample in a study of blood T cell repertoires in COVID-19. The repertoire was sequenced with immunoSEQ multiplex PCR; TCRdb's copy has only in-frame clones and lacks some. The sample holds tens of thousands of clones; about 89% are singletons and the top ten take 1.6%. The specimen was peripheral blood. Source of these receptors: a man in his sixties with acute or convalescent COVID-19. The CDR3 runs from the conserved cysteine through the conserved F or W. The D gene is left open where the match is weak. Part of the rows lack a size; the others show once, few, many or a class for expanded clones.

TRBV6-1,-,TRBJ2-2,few,TGTGCCAGCAGTGAAGCGAGAAGGGGCAGCTCGAACACCGGGGAGCTGTTTTTT,CASSEARRGSSNTGELFF
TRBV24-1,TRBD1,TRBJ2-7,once,TGTGCCACCAGTGACCCGGGACAGGGTAGTAACGAGCAGTACTTC,CATSDPGQGSNEQYF
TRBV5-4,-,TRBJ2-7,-,TGTGCCAGCAGCTTGCGGAGCGCCGGGGTGGGAGAGCAGTACTTC,CASSLRSAGVGEQYF
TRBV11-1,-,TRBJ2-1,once,TGTGCCAGCAGCTTAGGGGCCCTTAGCTACAATGAGCAGTTCTTC,CASSLGALSYNEQFF
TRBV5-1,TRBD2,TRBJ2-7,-,TGCGCCAGCAGCTTTAGTAGCGGGGGGGTAAGCTCCTACGAGCAGTACTTC,CASSFSSGGVSSYEQYF
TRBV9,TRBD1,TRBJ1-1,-,TGTGCCAGCAGCCCCCGCGGCATCGGACAGGGACTTTTGGACACTGAAGCTTTCTTT,CASSPRGIGQGLLDTEAFF
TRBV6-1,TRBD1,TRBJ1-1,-,TGTGCCAGCAGTGAAGTAAGGGGGCCGACTGAAGCTTTCTTT,CASSEVRGPTEAFF
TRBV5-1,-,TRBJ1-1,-,TGCGCCAGCAGCCCTTTCCGGACAGCGATGTACACTGAAGCTTTCTTT,CASSPFRTAMYTEAFF
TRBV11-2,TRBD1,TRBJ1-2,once,TGTGCCAGCAGACCCTGGACAGGGGACGGCGGCTACACCTTC,CASRPWTGDGGYTF
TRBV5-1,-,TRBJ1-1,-,TGCGCCAGCAGCTTGGCGGGTCAGGGGAACACTGAAGCTTTCTTT,CASSLAGQGNTEAFF
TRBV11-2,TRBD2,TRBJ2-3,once,TGTGCCAGCAGCTTAGAGTATAGCGGGGGGAGGGATACGCAGTATTTT,CASSLEYSGGRDTQYF
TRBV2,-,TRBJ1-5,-,TGTGCCAGCAGTGACAAATTTAGCAATCAGCCCCAGCATTTT,CASSDKFSNQPQHF
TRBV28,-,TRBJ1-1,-,TGTGCCAGCAGGGCCGGACAGTGGCCTGAAGCTTTCTTT,CASRAGQWPEAFF
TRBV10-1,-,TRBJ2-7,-,TGCGCCAGCGGACAGACGATCTACGAGCAGTACTTC,CASGQTIYEQYF
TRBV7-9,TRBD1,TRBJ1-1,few,TGTGCCAGCAGCTTTGACAGGGGGACTGAAGCTTTCTTT,CASSFDRGTEAFF
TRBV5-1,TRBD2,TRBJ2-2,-,TGCGCCAGCAGCTTGCGTAGCGGGCCGAACACCGGGGAGCTGTTTTTT,CASSLRSGPNTGELFF